These T cell receptor beta chains were read from a single sample in a study of blood T cell repertoires in COVID-19. Data came from immunoSEQ multiplex PCR; TCRdb stores just in-frame clones and leaves some out. Seen here are 230,000 or so clones, 81% observed once, and the top ten hold 6% to 8%. The sample comprised peripheral blood. These receptors came from a woman aged 80 or over with COVID-19, enrolled during active disease. Each CDR3 is given without its conserved first and last residue.

v_gene	CDR3aa
TRBV27	ASTGGGLAGARNEQY
TRBV30	AWSARTGVGYT
TRBV30	AWSLSMGSNYGYT
TRBV24-1	ATSDPAGSGETQY
TRBV5-1	ASFRDRGSTDTQY
TRBV7-2	ASSSRSSSYEQY
TRBV10-3	AISEASTAF
TRBV5-1	ASSLTVDTQY
TRBV7-3	ASSDGQSYNEQF
TRBV28	ASSVFNRGYAF
TRBV5-1	ASSLEAGGPDTQY
TRBV7-2	ASSLGQGQETQY
TRBV5-6	ASSMGQYEQY
TRBV5-1	ASSPGDSGSSEQY
TRBV5-1	ASSLGGRTLDIQY
TRBV5-4	ASSSGTSGRIEQF
TRBV5-6	ASSPRTGRTDTQY
TRBV7-2	ASSVQQNTEAF
TRBV28	ASSLYSGNTIY